This entry lists 14 T cell receptor beta chains sequenced from one sample in a study of Graves' ophthalmopathy and Graves' hyperthyroidism (dated by TCRdb to between 2017 and 2018). Sequencing was performed on an Illumina HiSeq 2000. TCR beta CDR3 regions were amplified from RNA transcripts for repertoire sequencing. The first round of RT-PCR was done with HTBI primers and the Qiagen OneStep RT-PCR kit, and was followed by a second round of multiplex PCR, then size selection and purification. Through fastp at Q25 and MiXCR, TCRdb rebuilt clones from the public reads, retaining in-frame beta chains. Each CDR3 protein appears once, grouped with its most common genes and DNA. The sample profile shows about 620,000 distinct CDR3 sequences; 22% of them were found once. About 6.6% of the sample goes to the ten largest clones. Sequenced material: peripheral blood. These TCRs come from a woman between 18 and 30 years old with stable Graves' hyperthyroidism. Some clones in this sample may be carry-over from other donors' samples. Donor details come from another sample of the same person, matched by shared clones.

The rearrangement links TRBV2 to TRBJ2-7, with D maybe TRBD2 (6 bases). CDR1 and CDR2 (germline): SNHLY, FYNNEI. The length of the CDR3 is 13 residues. With 3 bases removed from V and 4 bases from J, the gap between germline ends came to 10 bases. The CDR3 reads CASSDGLAYEQYF. For the CDR3, the DNA is TGTGCCAGCAGTGACGGGCTAGCGTACGAGCAGTACTTC.

The chain couples TRBV7-8 to TRBJ1-5, with D unresolved. Deletions cut 8 bases from V and 7 bases from J, with 12 bases between. The CDR3 contains 12 residues. Germline V gene data show CDR1 as SGHVS and CDR2 as FQNEAQ. CDR3 nucleotides: TGTGCCAGCGCGGTAGGAGCCCAGCCCCAGCATTTT. As protein: CASAVGAQPQHF.

This clonotype was seen repeatedly, ten times or more. J is TRBJ1-2 and V is TRBV12-3 or TRBV12-4; the D gene is possibly TRBD1 (5 bases). Between the trimmed V and J ends, which lost 2 bases and 4 bases, there was a span of 14 bases. The CDR3 length is 15 residues. The CDR3 spells CASSLIRGASYGYTF. CDR3 bases: TGTGCCAGCAGTTTAATAAGGGGCGCGAGCTATGGCTACACCTTC.

There are many counts of this clonotype. This sequence joins TRBV24-1 and TRBJ1-5; tentatively, D is TRBD1 (6 bases). Germline lookup yields CDR1 KGHDR and CDR2 SFDVKD. V lost 0 bases, J lost 7 bases, and 12 bases lay in between. This CDR3 has 15 residues. The CDR3 here is CATSDLLRGYQPQHF. Written as DNA, the CDR3 is TGTGCCACCAGTGATTTGCTCAGGGGATACCAGCCCCAGCATTTT.

The chain links TRBV5-1 to TRBJ2-7, with TRBD1 identical over 8 bases. The CDR3 covers 16 residues. CDR1 is SGHRS, CDR2 YFSETQ, per germline. The V gene end was trimmed by 2 bases and the J gene end by 2 bases; junction bases not matched to a gene: 9. In nucleotides, the CDR3 is TGCGCCAGCAGCTTTACCCCCGGGACAGGAACCTACGAGCAGTACTTC. Amino acids: CASSFTPGTGTYEQYF.

There are many counts of this clonotype. This may come from a read error, since a much larger clone is one base off. CDR3 sequence (DNA): TGTGCCAGCAGCACAGACAGGGCCCAGGTTGGCTACACCTTC. This translates into CASSTDRAQVGYTF. The chain uses TRBV6-1 and TRBJ1-2, with 7 bases matching TRBD1. Germline CDR1 MNHNS, CDR2 SASEGT. The V gene end was trimmed by 6 bases and the J gene end by 7 bases; junction bases not matched to a gene: 11. The CDR3 loop spans 14 amino acids.

Here the CDR3 DNA reads TGTGCCAGCAATTTCCAGAACACCGGGGAGCTGTTTTTT. It encodes CASNFQNTGELFF. The V call is TRBV2, the J call TRBJ2-2; D is unresolved. CDR3 length: 13 residues. V lost 7 bases and J 1 base, leaving 7 bases between the germline ends. Germline loops: CDR1 SNHLY, CDR2 FYNNEI.

This clonotype appeared many times. The CDR3 region is CASSLLRGMGTGLSETQYF. In DNA, the CDR3 is TGTGCCAGCAGCTTACTAAGGGGGATGGGGACAGGGCTTTCAGAGACCCAGTACTTC. The chain joins TRBV11-2 to TRBJ2-5; 9 bases are a match to TRBD1. Trimming took 2 bases from V and 4 from J; bases not matched to a gene: 17. The germline V gene encodes CDR1 SGHAT and CDR2 FQNNGV. CDR3 length equals 19 residues.

In its sample, this clonotype was seen many times. The rearrangement links TRBV6-2 or TRBV6-3 to TRBJ2-5; D might be TRBD2 (6 bases). Germline V CDR1 and CDR2: MNHEY, SVGEGT. V gave up 0 bases and J gave up 6 bases, with 11 bases separating them. The CDR3 has 14 residues. CDR3 residues: CASSYSGGAKTQYF. CDR3 coding DNA: TGTGCCAGCAGTTACTCGGGGGGAGCGAAGACCCAGTACTTC.

This clonotype was detected many times. This chain connects TRBV19 to TRBJ1-1; D may be TRBD1 (5 bases). In germline, CDR1 is LNHDA, CDR2 SQIVND (reference sequence). Trimming removed 7 bases from V and 10 bases from J, with 22 bases in between. CDR3 length: 14 amino acids. The CDR3 DNA sequence: TGTGCCAGTAATATGGGTGTGTCAGAGAGGGGAGCTTTCTTT. This translates into CASNMGVSERGAFF.

This clonotype has at least ten counts. This chain connects TRBV12-3 or TRBV12-4 to TRBJ1-5; D gene ambiguous. Trimming removed 7 bases at V and 1 base at J, with 11 bases between. The CDR3 length is 14 residues. Here the CDR3 reads CASTLMGSNQPQHF. The DNA of the CDR3 is TGTGCCAGCACTCTGATGGGGAGCAATCAGCCCCAGCATTTT.

This clonotype was found many times. This rearrangement joins TRBV20-1 to TRBJ1-5; D gene ambiguous. Germline CDR1 and CDR2: DFQATT and SNEGSKA (reference sequence). The CDR3 has 13 amino acids. Trimming stripped 5 bases from V and 3 bases from J, with 11 bases between. In DNA form, the CDR3 reads TGCAGTGCTGAGACGGACTTCAATCAGCCCCAGCATTTT. Protein sequence: CSAETDFNQPQHF.

This clonotype showed up many times. This chain links TRBV6-2 or TRBV6-3 with TRBJ2-5; D is uncertain. CDR3 length equals 12 residues. Trimming stripped 6 bases from V and 5 bases from J, with 10 bases between. Looked up from germline, CDR1 is MNHEY and CDR2 is SVGEGT. The CDR3 is CASRSDTETQYF. The CDR3 nucleotides read TGTGCCAGCAGAAGTGATACGGAGACCCAGTACTTC.

Comments on this clonotype: With a much larger clone just one base away, this may be a read error. This chain uses TRBV12-3 or TRBV12-4 with TRBJ2-2; TRBD2 is a possible D gene (5 bases). This CDR3 is 12 amino acids long. For the CDR3, the DNA is TGTGCCAGCAGGCTTAGGACCGGGGAGCTGTTGTTT. This gives the protein CASRLRTGELLF.